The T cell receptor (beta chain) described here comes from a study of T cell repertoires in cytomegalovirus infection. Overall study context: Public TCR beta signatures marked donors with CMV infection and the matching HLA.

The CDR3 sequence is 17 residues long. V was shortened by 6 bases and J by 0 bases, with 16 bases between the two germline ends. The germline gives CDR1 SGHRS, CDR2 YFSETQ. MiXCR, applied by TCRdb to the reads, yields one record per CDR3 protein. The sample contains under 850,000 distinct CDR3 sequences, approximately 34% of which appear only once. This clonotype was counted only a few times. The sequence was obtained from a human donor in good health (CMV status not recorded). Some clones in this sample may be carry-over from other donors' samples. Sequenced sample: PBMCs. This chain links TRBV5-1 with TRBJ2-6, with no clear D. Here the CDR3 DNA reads TGCGCCAGCACAATCGGAACAGCAAGCTCTGGGGCCAACGTCCTGACTTTC. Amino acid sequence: CASTIGTASSGANVLTF.